This T cell receptor (beta chain) was captured by sequencing in a study of response to subunit inactivated influenza vaccine. Whole-study results and caveats: After each seasonal influenza vaccination, few new T cells are recruited, the authors suggested.

This clonotype was seen a handful of times. Its antigen is still unknown. TCRdb re-called the RT-PCR reads through MiXCR, storing one row per CDR3 protein. The sample records hundreds of thousands of distinct CDR3 sequences, around a sixth being singletons. This CDR3 has 13 residues. Germline V lookup: CDR1 GTSNPN, CDR2 SVGIG (reference sequence). J lost 6 bases, V lost 3 bases, and 8 bases had no gene match. The chain uses TRBV30 and TRBJ2-7, with TRBD1 matching 7 bases. Sequences were derived from PBMCs from blood, sampled 11 to 12 days after vaccination. The clonotype comes from a man in his fifties or sixties who received an inactivated influenza vaccine. CDR3 sequence: CAWSRMGDSEQYF. CDR3 sequence (DNA): TGTGCCTGGAGCAGAATGGGGGACAGCGAGCAGTACTTC.